This T cell receptor (beta chain) appears in the sequencing data of a study of CD8 T cells in ankylosing spondylitis. As regards this clonotype: As yet, its antigen is unknown.

Germline loops: CDR1 ENHRY, CDR2 SYGVKD. The CDR3 extends over 17 amino acids. The ends were cut back, 6 bases at V and 0 bases at J, with 18 bases in the middle. With molecular barcodes, quantitative 5'-RACE was used to make the TCR beta libraries. TCRdb recomputed calls from the 5' RACE reads with MiXCR, one row per CDR3 protein. The sample consists of around 220,000 distinct CDR3 sequences, about 16% of them appearing once. Broader study findings: Apparently characteristic of ankylosing spondylitis blood was a TCR beta motif (eight highly homologous variants). Disease-linked clones proved CD8+ and comparatively uncommon in peripheral blood. Clones tied to disease were said to be significantly enriched in matched ankylosing spondylitis synovial fluid.

The specimen was blood, either unsorted or a sorted T cell fraction (not recorded which). The sequence derives from a male donor with ankylosing spondylitis. The J gene is TRBJ2-1, the V gene TRBV10-3; D is unclear. In nucleotides, the CDR3 is TGTGCCATCAGCCCCGACGGCCTTTCGCTCTCCTACAATGAGCAGTTCTTC. It codes for CAISPDGLSLSYNEQFF.